The entry that follows covers one T cell receptor beta chain sequence. These data originate in a study of blood T cell repertoires in COVID-19. For the study at large: Samples came from the United States, Italy and Spain, spanning acute and convalescent COVID-19. The analysed material was cDNA or gDNA that came from T cells, B-cell-depleted T cells, or PBMCs.

Trimming pared 0 bases from V and 0 bases from J, leaving 17 bases between. Per germline, CDR1 LGHNA and CDR2 YNFKEQ. This CDR3 region has 18 residues. As processed by the authors: Estimated nucleated cell counts came from reference gene primer amplification. The method was immunoSEQ multiplex PCR; TCRdb's version includes in-frame clones alone and lacks a portion of them. V and J calls and clone size are given by that table; D and trimming were obtained from the DNA. The data show some 97,000 clones, with roughly 85% seen just once and roughly 12% held by the top ten. This receptor was taken from a woman between 65 and 79 years old with acute or convalescent COVID-19. V gene TRBV4-2 combines with J gene TRBJ1-1; D is ambiguous. Source material: peripheral blood. The CDR3 sequence: CASSQDLFGNVVNTEAFF. The CDR3 DNA sequence: TGTGCCAGCAGCCAAGACCTCTTCGGGAATGTAGTGAACACTGAAGCTTTCTTT.